This T cell receptor (beta chain) originates from a study of vaccination and CD4 T cells after COVID-19. The CDR3 consists of 17 residues. Trimming cost V 4 bases and J 0 bases; bases outside gene matches: 10. Notes on this clonotype: Antigen unknown.

Regarding treatment: roughly ten-day PBMC culture with coronavirus spike peptide pools or control peptides (ViraFEST assay). The Oncomine TCR Beta short-read assay sequenced DNA from cultured CD4+ T cells. TCRdb called the PCR reads again in MiXCR, with one record for every CDR3 protein. Here the sample spans 7,000 or so distinct CDR3 sequences, around two thirds being singletons. The chain recombines TRBV12-3 or TRBV12-4 with TRBJ1-1; TRBD1 matches at 8 bases. Sequences were obtained from CD4+ T cells from blood, cultured in vitro. This sequence originates from a human donor who had recovered from COVID-19. The CDR3 loop is CASSSTGQGNMNTEAFF. The CDR3 DNA follows: TGTGCCAGCAGTTCTACAGGACAGGGAAACATGAACACTGAAGCTTTCTTT.